This TCR beta chain was captured in a study of T cells in Graves' hyperthyroidism and ophthalmopathy. A few counts support this clonotype. At one boundary the junction diverges from the germline segment, which might be a read error. This CDR3 is 12 amino acids long. CDR1 is DFQATT, CDR2 SNEGSKA, per germline (reference sequence). What was amplified from RNA transcripts were TCR beta CDR3 regions. First-round RT-PCR of the TCR CDR3 relied on the HTBI primer set. TCRdb fed the multiplex PCR reads into MiXCR, producing one record per CDR3 protein. The repertoire holds nearly 600,000 distinct CDR3 sequences, with 14% as singletons.

Material for sequencing was blood. The sequence was obtained from a woman between 18 and 29 years old with Graves' ophthalmopathy. The chain has TRBV20-1 and TRBJ2-5, with D possibly being TRBD2 (5 bases). The CDR3 region is CSASQCVETQYF. The CDR3 DNA sequence: TGTAGTGCTAGCCAATGTGTGGAGACCCAGTACTTC.